This passage covers 17 T cell receptor beta chains from one sample sequenced in a study of blood T cell repertoires in COVID-19. The method was immunoSEQ multiplex PCR; TCRdb's version includes in-frame clones alone and lacks a portion of them. The sample carries tens of thousands of clones, approximately 81% recorded once. Source material: peripheral blood. These receptors all stem from a woman in her fifties or sixties with acute or convalescent COVID-19.

A remark on this clone: Other DNA sequences of this sample code for an identical CDR3. V gene TRBV7-9 combines with J gene TRBJ1-1; 8 bases map to TRBD1. J gave up 3 bases and V 5 bases, and 2 bases lay outside the gene matches. CDR1 and CDR2 from the germline V gene are SEHNR and FQNEAQ (reference sequence). This CDR3 region has 13 residues. The CDR3 DNA follows: TGTGCCAGCAGCCTGACAGGGGACACTGAAGCTTTCTTT. Its translation is CASSLTGDTEAFF.

This chain connects TRBV7-9 to TRBJ2-3; the D gene is possibly TRBD1 (6 bases). The germline V gene encodes CDR1 SEHNR and CDR2 FQNEAQ (reference sequence). The CDR3 consists of 13 residues. V was cut by 5 bases and J by 7 bases, with 13 bases left in between. CDR3 protein: CASSPKGDNTQYF. In DNA form, the CDR3 reads TGTGCCAGCAGCCCGAAGGGGGATAATACGCAGTATTTT.

This clone appeared a single time. V usage is TRBV5-1 and J usage is TRBJ2-3; 8 nucleotides match TRBD1. Germline V gene data show CDR1 as SGHRS and CDR2 as YFSETQ. The CDR3 contains 16 residues. Trimming cost V 5 bases and J 3 bases; bases outside gene matches: 11. CDR3 DNA: TGCGCCAGCAGTTCTTCACAGGGGGTAACGACAGATACGCAGTATTTT. Translated, it gives CASSSSQGVTTDTQYF.

V usage is TRBV6-5 and J usage is TRBJ1-1, with D perhaps matching TRBD1 (6 bases). Germline CDR1 MNHEY, CDR2 SVGAGI. The CDR3 runs 15 residues. V shed 7 bases and J shed 5 bases, with 20 bases lying between them. CDR3 coding DNA: TGTGCCAGCAATAAGAGGCGGGGGGCGAGTACTGAAGCTTTCTTT. It yields the protein CASNKRRGASTEAFF.

The rearrangement uses TRBV24-1 and TRBJ2-5; 7 bases fit TRBD1. Germline assignment: CDR1 KGHDR and CDR2 SFDVKD. Germline trimming cut 3 bases from V and 5 bases from J; bases unmatched to any gene: 8. The CDR3 extends over 15 amino acids. The CDR3 region has the DNA TGTGCCACCAGTGATCCGACAGGGACCCATGAGACCCAGTACTTC. Its protein is CATSDPTGTHETQYF.

The chain has TRBV3-1 (or the pseudogene TRBV3-2) and TRBJ1-4, with 9 bases lining up with TRBD1. The CDR3 totals 15 residues. Germline V lookup: CDR1 LGHDT, CDR2 YNNKEL (reference sequence). J was trimmed by 4 bases and V by 4 bases; bases with no gene match: 4. DNA for the CDR3: TGTGCCAGCAGCCCAAGGACAGGGGATAATGAAAAACTGTTTTTT. Its protein is CASSPRTGDNEKLFF.

CDR3 sequence (DNA): TGTGCCAGCAGTTTATCCTGGACAGGGTCCGAGCAGTACGTC. Translating it yields CASSLSWTGSEQYV. The chain links TRBV28 to TRBJ2-7; TRBD1 agrees at 8 bases. This CDR3 has 14 residues. V lost 1 base and J lost 6; bases outside the gene matches: 5. Germline-derived CDR1 and CDR2 are MDHEN and SYDVKM.

The table lists this clone with a few counts. This chain links TRBV9 with TRBJ1-1; D is unclear. This CDR3 has 12 amino acids. V dropped 4 bases and J dropped 1 base, with 5 bases sitting between them. Germline V gene sequence: CDR1 SGDLS, CDR2 YYNGEE. As DNA, the CDR3 is TGTGCCAGCAGCCCAGAGAACACTGAAGCTTTCTTT. Translating gives CASSPENTEAFF.

This clone was found a few times. This sequence joins TRBV11-2 and TRBJ1-3, with TRBD1 matching 8 bases. J was trimmed by 2 bases and V by 0 bases; bases with no gene match: 9. CDR3 length: 18 residues. Per the germline V gene, CDR1 is SGHAT and CDR2 is FQNNGV. The CDR3 sequence: CASSLDGRQGAPGNTIYF. The CDR3 DNA follows: TGTGCCAGCAGCTTAGATGGAAGGCAGGGGGCGCCTGGAAACACCATATATTTT.

The chain has TRBV21-1 and TRBJ1-2; the D call in the table, TRBD1, was not verified against the DNA. TRBV21-1 is designated a pseudogene. The CDR3 extends over 16 amino acids. The CDR3 protein is CASSTGQGKTNYGYTF. Written as DNA, the CDR3 is TGTGCCAGCAGCACGGGACAGGGGAAGACTAACTATGGCTACACCTTC.

The V gene is TRBV4-1, the J gene TRBJ1-3, with a tentative D call TRBD1 (5 bases). Germline V gene sequence: CDR1 MGHRA, CDR2 YSYEKL. This CDR3 region has 18 residues. V lost 0 bases to trimming and J lost 4 bases, with 19 bases between them. CDR3 DNA: TGCGCCAGCAGCCAAGAGGGGCACCTCCGGGCGGGAGGAAACACCATATATTTT. Translated, it gives CASSQEGHLRAGGNTIYF.

The J gene is TRBJ2-7, the V gene TRBV5-1, with a weak D call TRBD1 (6 bases). Between the trimmed V and J ends, which lost 2 bases and 5 bases, there was a span of 14 bases. The CDR3 extends over 14 amino acids. Germline V CDR1 and CDR2: SGHRS, YFSETQ. The CDR3 protein is CASSFVTGIDEQYF. The CDR3 DNA is TGCGCCAGCAGCTTTGTTACAGGGATCGACGAGCAGTACTTC.

This clone was counted between two and nine times. The V call is TRBV10-3, the J call TRBJ1-2; possible D gene TRBD1, 5 bases. V was pared by 2 bases and J by 2 bases, with 9 bases between. Germline V gene sequence: CDR1 ENHRY, CDR2 SYGVKD. This CDR3 is 14 amino acids long. In nucleotides, the CDR3 is TGTGCCATCAGTGAGCGACAGATGAACTATGGCTACACCTTC. It codes for CAISERQMNYGYTF.

The table lists this clone with a few counts. This chain uses TRBV29-1 with TRBJ1-2, with unresolved D. Germline V lookup: CDR1 SQVTM, CDR2 ANQGSEA. CDR3 length equals 11 residues. V gave up 4 bases and J gave up 4 bases, with 7 bases separating them. CDR3 DNA sequence: TGCAGCGTTGGGTCAGTCTATGGCTACACCTTC. This translates into CSVGSVYGYTF.

Of note for this clone: Other DNA sequences in the same sample also yield this CDR3. The rearrangement joins TRBV13 to TRBJ2-3, with a tentative D call TRBD2 (5 bases). V shed 5 bases and J shed 4 bases, with 7 bases lying between them. The CDR3 consists of 12 residues. Looked up from germline, CDR1 is PRHDT and CDR2 is FYEKMQ (reference sequence). The CDR3 coding sequence is TGTGCCAGCAGCACCGGGGCAGATACGCAGTATTTT. Translating gives CASSTGADTQYF.

CDR3 in amino acids: CASSLGRVNYGYTF. The CDR3 DNA reads as TGTGCCAGCAGCTTGGGGCGGGTTAACTATGGCTACACCTTC. This chain uses TRBV5-4 with TRBJ1-2; D uncertain. The CDR3 sequence is 14 residues long. Trimming stripped 0 bases from V and 1 base from J, with 7 bases between. Looked up from germline, CDR1 is SGHNT and CDR2 is YYREEE (reference sequence).

This chain joins TRBV27 and TRBJ1-4; 7 nucleotides line up with TRBD1. There are 16 residues in the CDR3. In germline, CDR1 is MNHEY, CDR2 SMNVEV (reference sequence). The ends lost 5 bases at V and 3 bases at J; junction bases unmatched: 9. CDR3 sequence (DNA): TGTGCCAGCAGTCGGTCGACAGGGCGAGCTAATGAAAAACTGTTTTTT. This codes for CASSRSTGRANEKLFF.